This T cell receptor beta chain was observed in a study of molecular identifiers for immune sequencing clone quantification (dated by TCRdb to the late 2010s). Background on the whole study: For a replicate experiment, RNA from roughly 18,000 or 92,000 naive CD8 T cells was divided into five aliquots, and four of the five aliquots were sequenced. CD8 T cells were used in a methods study to benchmark molecular-identifier clustering-based TCR repertoire sequencing (MIDCIRS) and TCR RNA copy counting. General findings and caveats noted by the study authors: When barcode sub-clustering was left out, chimeric consensus sequences inflated TCR diversity, with chimeras reaching as high as 47%. Modeling indicated about 3.1 TCR RNA copies recovered per cell, compared with about 10 by digital PCR, which implies a capture efficiency of about 31%. Clones above 20 RNA copies held over 98% of molecules in CMV-specific effector cells but under 1% in naive cells. Spiked-in Jurkat TCR RNA (approximately 10 copies' worth), which is not part of the donor repertoire, was contained in the naive libraries. Spiked-in Jurkat TCR RNA equal to a single cell's worth was reported to be detectable even within one million naive CD8 T cells. Identical TCR molecules sharing a barcode could cause highly expanded clone sizes to be underestimated.

There are a few counts of this clonotype. Its antigen is not yet known. The sample holds no much larger clone one base away, and base qualities are not on file. The library was built by means of PCR. TCRdb names NextSeq 500 as the instrument used. Bulk TCR libraries were generated as previously described, with the TCR primers listed in Table S5 used. The Qiagen AllPrep DNA/RNA kit was used to purify total RNA. Before any analysis, reads coming from multiple sequencing runs of the same library were combined into one pool. As for the original processing: Only reads with exact TCR constant sequence were kept, trimmed to 150 nt, and grouped by their 12-nt molecular barcodes. Reads inside each barcode group were sub-clustered using a 15% Levenshtein threshold, and a quality-weighted consensus sequence was constructed for each RNA molecule. Non-functional sequences were excluded, and lower-count sequences lying one edit away from another sequence were also excluded. Based on fitting two negative binomial distributions, any barcode sub-cluster with under 20% of the maximum read count was discarded. TCRdb took the public reads, trimmed them with fastp at Q25, ran MiXCR for clone calling and kept in-frame beta chains. Every distinct CDR3 protein forms one entry, paired with its most common genes and DNA. For this entry, the V and J calls and clone size follow TCRdb and not the study's own pipeline. The sample records some 100,000 distinct CDR3 sequences, roughly 38% of which are singletons. Clones ranked in the top ten supply around 3.9% of the sample.

Naive CD8 T cell libraries were made from around 18,000 to 910,000 sorted cells using 10%, 30% or 50% of purified RNA. Naive CD8 T cells were FACS-sorted as CD8+CD4-CCR7+CD45RA+ on a BD FACSAria II into RLT Plus buffer. Detection sensitivity was tested by spiking Jurkat RNA equal to approximately 9 TCR copies' worth into samples containing 20,000-1,000,000 naive CD8 T cells. Enrichment of CD8 T cells was done with RosetteSep CD8+ T Cell Enrichment Cocktail plus Ficoll-Paque, and ACK red cell lysis came afterward. Trimming costs V 6 bases and J 4 bases, and their ends lie 7 bases apart. The CDR3 numbers 13 residues from cysteine through phenylalanine. The CDR3 DNA has 39 bases and is translated from base 1.

The TCR comes from a human donor in good health. Some libraries in this study had Jurkat cell RNA spiked in. The specimen was naive CD8+ T cells from blood, with Jurkat cell RNA spiked in. The cell subset or site label on this specimen signifies: FACS-sorted CD8+CD4-CCR7+CD45RA+ naive T cells. The chain is encoded by TRBV12-3 or TRBV12-4 joined to TRBJ1-6, with the D gene too uncertain to name. CDR3 sequence: CASSHSYNSPLHF. The DNA sequence is given as TGTGCCAGCAGCCATTCTTATAATTCACCCCTCCACTTT.